The present entry profiles one T cell receptor (beta chain) with its context. Generated by immunoSEQ multiplex PCR, the TCRdb table keeps only in-frame clones and is missing some. Of tens of thousands of clones listed, more than 65% are singletons. Germline CDR1 SNHLY, CDR2 FYNNEI. The CDR3 is 12 residues long. Deletions cut 10 bases from V and 8 bases from J, with 14 bases between. This entry belongs to a study of blood T cell repertoires in COVID-19. V usage is TRBV2 and J usage is TRBJ1-4; maybe TRBD1 (6 bases). Source material: peripheral blood. The clonotype originates from a human donor in a cohort sampled during active COVID-19. The CDR3, as DNA: TGTGCCATCGGACAGTTAGGGGAAAAACTGTTTTTT. This codes for CAIGQLGEKLFF.